This TCR beta chain comes out of a study of response to subunit inactivated influenza vaccine. This clonotype appeared a few times. MiXCR, run by TCRdb on the RT-PCR reads, gives a single entry per CDR3 protein. The sample holds just under 550,000 distinct CDR3 sequences, around 25% seen once. The data also belong to a second study, concerning T cells expressing NK-cell markers. That paper states: Beta-chain TCR cDNA was generated via 5'RACE template switching with UMIs.

The receptor comes from a man in his fifties or sixties who received an inactivated influenza vaccine. Here the sequenced sample was CD4+ T cells sorted from PBMCs, taken about 13 days after vaccination.

This CDR3 reads CASTRLAAPTDTQYF. The CDR3 bases are TGTGCCAGCACACGACTAGCGGCACCCACAGATACGCAGTATTTT. The chain employs TRBV12-3 or TRBV12-4 and TRBJ2-3; 9 nucleotides line up with TRBD2. V lost 7 bases, J lost 2 bases, and 7 bases stayed unmatched. The CDR3 is 15 amino acids.